The TCR beta chain described here comes from a study of T cell responses to AZD1222 COVID-19 vaccine. Produced via immunoSEQ multiplex PCR; TCRdb's table is partial and in-frame only. The sample yields about 160,000 clones, about nine tenths seen once. The CDR3 has 14 amino acids. The V gene is TRBV21-1, the J gene TRBJ2-7; the D call in the table, TRBD1, was not verified against the DNA. TRBV21-1 corresponds to a pseudogene. This receptor was taken from an adult in good health. Sequencing was performed on peripheral blood, taken on day 0 of AZD1222 vaccination. The CDR3 bases are TGTGCCAGCAGCAGTTACAGTGCTTCCTACGAGCAGTACTTC. It encodes CASSSYSASYEQYF.